Listed below are T cell receptor beta chains from one sample, sequenced in a study of CD8 T cells in Susac syndrome. TCRdb analysed the immunoSEQ multiplex PCR reads with MiXCR anew, one entry per CDR3 protein. The table shows about 140,000 distinct CDR3 sequences, with about 93% occurring only once. The sample taken for sequencing was CD8+ T cells from PBMCs. These receptors originate from a human donor in good health. Both conserved end residues are part of each CDR3. Each record gives: D gene, CDR3 length, V gene, J gene, clone size, CDR3 protein, CDR3 DNA. The D gene is left open where the match is weak. The size of a clone is reported for some rows only, either as once, few or many, or as a class for expanded clones.

d_gene: .
len: 13
v_gene: TRBV7-9
j_gene: TRBJ2-1
abundance: .
CDR3aa: CASSSGAYNEQFF
CDR3nt: TGTGCCAGCAGCTCGGGGGCCTACAATGAGCAGTTCTTC

d_gene: .
len: 12
v_gene: TRBV28
j_gene: TRBJ2-5
abundance: .
CDR3aa: CASSPIMETQYF
CDR3nt: TGTGCCAGCAGTCCCATTATGGAGACCCAGTACTTC

d_gene: .
len: 13
v_gene: TRBV28
j_gene: TRBJ2-7
abundance: few
CDR3aa: CASSLGDSYEQYF
CDR3nt: TGTGCCAGCAGTTTGGGTGACTCCTACGAGCAGTACTTC

d_gene: .
len: 14
v_gene: TRBV30
j_gene: TRBJ2-1
abundance: .
CDR3aa: CAWMGQDSYNEQFF
CDR3nt: TGTGCCTGGATGGGGCAGGACTCCTACAATGAGCAGTTCTTC

d_gene: TRBD2
len: 15
v_gene: TRBV6-2/TRBV6-3
j_gene: TRBJ2-3
abundance: .
CDR3aa: CASSSLSGRADTQYF
CDR3nt: TGTGCCAGCAGTTCTCTTAGCGGGAGAGCAGATACGCAGTATTTT

d_gene: TRBD2
len: 15
v_gene: TRBV27
j_gene: TRBJ2-7
abundance: .
CDR3aa: CASSLVLAGAYEQYF
CDR3nt: TGTGCCAGCAGTTTGGTGCTAGCGGGCGCCTACGAGCAGTACTTC

d_gene: TRBD2
len: 13
v_gene: TRBV3-1
j_gene: TRBJ2-3
abundance: .
CDR3aa: CASSSGDEDTQYF
CDR3nt: TGTGCCAGCTCTAGCGGGGATGAGGATACGCAGTATTTT

d_gene: TRBD1
len: 12
v_gene: TRBV5-6
j_gene: TRBJ2-1
abundance: .
CDR3aa: CASSPYRDRAFF
CDR3nt: TGTGCCAGCAGCCCTTACCGGGACAGAGCGTTCTTC

d_gene: TRBD2
len: 16
v_gene: TRBV27
j_gene: TRBJ2-3
abundance: .
CDR3aa: CASSLSGLAGLLAQYF
CDR3nt: TGTGCCAGCAGTTTATCGGGACTAGCGGGATTACTCGCGCAGTATTTT

d_gene: .
len: 15
v_gene: TRBV28
j_gene: TRBJ1-1
abundance: .
CDR3aa: CASGHSGLMNTEAFF
CDR3nt: TGTGCCAGCGGGCATTCAGGCCTTATGAACACTGAAGCTTTCTTT

d_gene: .
len: 13
v_gene: TRBV27
j_gene: TRBJ2-7
abundance: few
CDR3aa: CASSLGDAYEQYF
CDR3nt: TGTGCCAGCAGTTTGGGGGACGCCTACGAGCAGTACTTC

d_gene: .
len: 15
v_gene: TRBV29-1
j_gene: TRBJ2-7
abundance: .
CDR3aa: CSVELVSGRDHEQYF
CDR3nt: TGCAGCGTTGAATTGGTGTCGGGCAGGGACCACGAGCAGTACTTC

d_gene: TRBD2
len: 14
v_gene: TRBV4-1
j_gene: TRBJ2-7
abundance: .
CDR3aa: CASSQEEAGYEQYF
CDR3nt: TGCGCCAGCAGCCAAGAAGAAGCGGGATACGAGCAGTACTTC

d_gene: .
len: 14
v_gene: TRBV27
j_gene: TRBJ2-3
abundance: once
CDR3aa: CASSWVGARDTQYF
CDR3nt: TGTGCCAGCAGTTGGGTTGGGGCGAGGGATACGCAGTATTTT

d_gene: TRBD2
len: 18
v_gene: TRBV7-8
j_gene: TRBJ2-1
abundance: .
CDR3aa: CASSLGHRLAGGHNEQFF
CDR3nt: TGTGCCAGCAGCTTAGGCCACCGACTAGCGGGAGGCCACAATGAGCAGTTCTTC

d_gene: .
len: 12
v_gene: TRBV7-8
j_gene: TRBJ2-5
abundance: .
CDR3aa: CASSSEQETQYF
CDR3nt: TGTGCCAGCAGCTCAGAACAAGAGACCCAGTACTTC

d_gene: .
len: 12
v_gene: TRBV6-2/TRBV6-3
j_gene: TRBJ1-5
abundance: .
CDR3aa: CASSYGAQPQHF
CDR3nt: TGTGCCAGCAGTTACGGGGCTCAGCCCCAGCATTTT

d_gene: .
len: 16
v_gene: TRBV7-9
j_gene: TRBJ2-3
abundance: .
CDR3aa: CASSRNMGLLTDTQYF
CDR3nt: TGTGCCAGCAGCCGAAACATGGGGCTCCTCACAGATACGCAGTATTTT

d_gene: TRBD1
len: 15
v_gene: TRBV7-9
j_gene: TRBJ2-1
abundance: once
CDR3aa: CASSLQTGGYNEQFF
CDR3nt: TGTGCCAGCAGCTTACAGACAGGGGGATACAATGAGCAGTTCTTC

d_gene: .
len: 15
v_gene: TRBV5-1
j_gene: TRBJ2-1
abundance: .
CDR3aa: CASSLAVTQLNEQFF
CDR3nt: TGCGCCAGCAGCTTGGCTGTTACCCAGTTGAATGAGCAGTTCTTC

d_gene: .
len: 14
v_gene: TRBV4-2
j_gene: TRBJ2-7
abundance: .
CDR3aa: CASREERNAYEQYF
CDR3nt: TGTGCCAGCAGAGAGGAGCGAAACGCCTACGAGCAGTACTTC

d_gene: .
len: 11
v_gene: TRBV29-1
j_gene: TRBJ2-5
abundance: .
CDR3aa: CSFGGSETQYF
CDR3nt: TGCAGCTTCGGAGGGTCGGAGACCCAGTACTTC

d_gene: .
len: 11
v_gene: TRBV20-1
j_gene: TRBJ1-2
abundance: .
CDR3aa: CSARGDYGYTF
CDR3nt: TGCAGTGCTAGAGGGGACTATGGCTACACCTTC

d_gene: TRBD1
len: 13
v_gene: TRBV27
j_gene: TRBJ1-5
abundance: .
CDR3aa: CAIGTDSNQPQHF
CDR3nt: TGTGCCATCGGGACAGATAGCAATCAGCCCCAGCATTTT

d_gene: TRBD1
len: 14
v_gene: TRBV29-1
j_gene: TRBJ2-7
abundance: .
CDR3aa: CSATGGAKGYEQYF
CDR3nt: TGCAGCGCTACAGGGGGCGCAAAGGGCTACGAGCAGTACTTC

d_gene: TRBD1
len: 13
v_gene: TRBV7-8
j_gene: TRBJ2-7
abundance: .
CDR3aa: CASSLGTGWEQYF
CDR3nt: TGTGCCAGCAGCCTAGGGACAGGGTGGGAGCAGTACTTC

d_gene: TRBD1
len: 14
v_gene: TRBV29-1
j_gene: TRBJ2-7
abundance: once
CDR3aa: CSIFRDRNTYEQYF
CDR3nt: TGCAGCATCTTTCGGGACAGGAATACCTACGAGCAGTACTTC

d_gene: .
len: 15
v_gene: TRBV20-1
j_gene: TRBJ2-2
abundance: once
CDR3aa: CSARASGENTGELFF
CDR3nt: TGCAGTGCTAGAGCCAGCGGAGAAAACACCGGGGAGCTGTTTTTT

d_gene: TRBD1
len: 15
v_gene: TRBV5-6
j_gene: TRBJ2-7
abundance: few
CDR3aa: CASSLSGTGDYEQYF
CDR3nt: TGTGCCAGCAGCTTATCCGGGACAGGGGACTACGAGCAGTACTTC

d_gene: TRBD1
len: 13
v_gene: TRBV29-1
j_gene: TRBJ1-5
abundance: .
CDR3aa: CSVTQGWGQPQHF
CDR3nt: TGCAGCGTTACACAGGGGTGGGGTCAGCCCCAGCATTTT

d_gene: .
len: 13
v_gene: TRBV29-1
j_gene: TRBJ2-7
abundance: few
CDR3aa: CSARGRSIYEQYF
CDR3nt: TGCAGCGCCCGGGGACGGAGTATCTACGAGCAGTACTTC

d_gene: .
len: 12
v_gene: TRBV19
j_gene: TRBJ1-1
abundance: .
CDR3aa: CASSIPPEEAFF
CDR3nt: TGTGCCAGTAGTATCCCCCCAGAAGAAGCTTTCTTT

d_gene: TRBD2
len: 15
v_gene: TRBV4-3
j_gene: TRBJ2-1
abundance: .
CDR3aa: CASSPGTSGRDEQFF
CDR3nt: TGCGCCAGCAGCCCCGGGACTAGCGGGAGGGACGAGCAGTTCTTC

d_gene: TRBD1
len: 12
v_gene: TRBV29-1
j_gene: TRBJ1-1
abundance: .
CDR3aa: CSVFTGGSEAFF
CDR3nt: TGCAGCGTATTCACAGGGGGATCTGAAGCTTTCTTT

d_gene: .
len: 12
v_gene: TRBV3-1
j_gene: TRBJ2-7
abundance: .
CDR3aa: CASSQETYEQYF
CDR3nt: TGTGCCAGCAGCCAAGAAACCTACGAGCAGTACTTC

d_gene: TRBD2
len: 16
v_gene: TRBV27
j_gene: TRBJ2-7
abundance: .
CDR3aa: CASSLSLAGANYEQYF
CDR3nt: TGTGCCAGCAGTTTATCCCTAGCGGGAGCCAACTACGAGCAGTACTTC

d_gene: .
len: 10
v_gene: TRBV9
j_gene: TRBJ2-3
abundance: few
CDR3aa: CASSGDTQYF
CDR3nt: TGTGCCAGCAGTGGAGATACGCAGTATTTT

d_gene: .
len: 11
v_gene: TRBV27
j_gene: TRBJ1-1
abundance: .
CDR3aa: CATAGEGRAFF
CDR3nt: TGTGCCACCGCGGGAGAGGGGAGAGCTTTCTTT

d_gene: .
len: 12
v_gene: TRBV25-1
j_gene: TRBJ2-5
abundance: .
CDR3aa: CASSEPAGDQYF
CDR3nt: TGTGCCAGCAGTGAACCCGCTGGAGACCAGTACTTC

d_gene: TRBD1
len: 12
v_gene: TRBV7-9
j_gene: TRBJ2-7
abundance: once
CDR3aa: CASSSGTGVEYF
CDR3nt: TGTGCCAGCAGCTCCGGGACAGGGGTTGAGTACTTC

d_gene: TRBD1
len: 14
v_gene: TRBV20-1
j_gene: TRBJ1-1
abundance: once
CDR3aa: CSARNGQGDTEAFF
CDR3nt: TGCAGTGCTAGAAACGGACAGGGCGACACTGAAGCTTTCTTT

d_gene: .
len: 15
v_gene: TRBV28
j_gene: TRBJ2-6
abundance: once
CDR3aa: CASSYAEYGANVLTF
CDR3nt: TGTGCCAGCAGTTACGCAGAGTATGGGGCCAACGTCCTGACTTTC

d_gene: .
len: 15
v_gene: TRBV9
j_gene: TRBJ2-1
abundance: .
CDR3aa: CASSLSGAPYNEQFF
CDR3nt: TGTGCCAGCAGTTTAAGTGGAGCCCCCTACAATGAGCAGTTCTTC

d_gene: .
len: 16
v_gene: TRBV27
j_gene: TRBJ2-3
abundance: .
CDR3aa: CASSLRRERSTDTQYF
CDR3nt: TGTGCCAGCAGTTTACGTCGGGAGCGGAGCACAGATACGCAGTATTTT

d_gene: .
len: 11
v_gene: TRBV29-1
j_gene: TRBJ1-2
abundance: .
CDR3aa: CSVWDAYGYTF
CDR3nt: TGCAGCGTTTGGGACGCCTATGGCTACACCTTC

d_gene: .
len: 12
v_gene: TRBV2
j_gene: TRBJ2-5
abundance: .
CDR3aa: CASSDIQETQYF
CDR3nt: TGTGCCAGCAGTGACATCCAAGAGACCCAGTACTTC